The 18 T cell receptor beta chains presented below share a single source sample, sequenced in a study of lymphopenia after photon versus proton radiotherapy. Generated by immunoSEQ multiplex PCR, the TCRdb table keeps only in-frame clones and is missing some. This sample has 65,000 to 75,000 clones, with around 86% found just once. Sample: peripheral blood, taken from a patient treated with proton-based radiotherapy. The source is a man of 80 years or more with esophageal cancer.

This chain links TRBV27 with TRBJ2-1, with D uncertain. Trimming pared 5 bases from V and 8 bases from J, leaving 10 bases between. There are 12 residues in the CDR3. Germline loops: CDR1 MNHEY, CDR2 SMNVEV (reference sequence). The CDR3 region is CASSHQQHEQFF. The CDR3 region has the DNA TGTGCCAGCAGTCACCAGCAGCATGAGCAGTTCTTC.

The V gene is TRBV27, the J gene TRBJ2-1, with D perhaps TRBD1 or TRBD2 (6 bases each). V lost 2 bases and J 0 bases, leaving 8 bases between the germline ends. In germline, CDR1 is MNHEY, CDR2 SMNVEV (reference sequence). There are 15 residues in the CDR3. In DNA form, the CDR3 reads TGTGCCAGCAGTTTAGGAGGGGGCTCCTACAATGAGCAGTTCTTC. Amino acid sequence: CASSLGGGSYNEQFF.

The CDR3 loop reads CASSRNTGELFF. DNA of the CDR3: TGTGCCAGCAGCCGAAACACCGGGGAGCTGTTTTTT. The J gene is TRBJ2-2, the V gene TRBV9; D uncertain. Trimming removed 4 bases from V and 2 bases from J, with 3 bases in between. This CDR3 is built from 12 residues. Germline loops: CDR1 SGDLS, CDR2 YYNGEE. Full variable domain (rest looked up from reference TRBV9 and TRBJ2-2): DSGVTQTPKHLITATGQRVTLRCSPRSGDLSVYWYQQSLDQGLQFLIQYYNGEERAKGNILERFSAQQFPDLHSELNLSSLELGDSALYFCASSRNTGELFFGEGSRLTVL.

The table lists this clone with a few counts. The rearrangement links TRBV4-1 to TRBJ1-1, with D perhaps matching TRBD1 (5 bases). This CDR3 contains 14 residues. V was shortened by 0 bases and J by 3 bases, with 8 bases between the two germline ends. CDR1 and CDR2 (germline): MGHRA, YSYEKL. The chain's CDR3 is CASSQDGAYTEAFF. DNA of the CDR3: TGCGCCAGCAGCCAAGATGGGGCATACACTGAAGCTTTCTTT.

In DNA form, the CDR3 reads TGTGCCAGCACCGGTCCCGGGACAGGGAAGGAAGGAAACACCATATATTTT. It encodes CASTGPGTGKEGNTIYF. The chain employs TRBV2 and TRBJ1-3, with 9 bases fitting TRBD1. Germline values: CDR1 SNHLY, CDR2 FYNNEI. The ends lost 7 bases at V and 4 bases at J; junction bases unmatched: 14. The CDR3 runs to 17 residues.

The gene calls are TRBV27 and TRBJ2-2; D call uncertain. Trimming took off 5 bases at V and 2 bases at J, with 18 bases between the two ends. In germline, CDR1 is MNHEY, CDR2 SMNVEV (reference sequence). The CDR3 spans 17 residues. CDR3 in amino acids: CASSPRGGNLNTGELFF. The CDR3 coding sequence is TGTGCCAGCAGTCCCCGCGGTGGGAACCTTAACACCGGGGAGCTGTTTTTT.

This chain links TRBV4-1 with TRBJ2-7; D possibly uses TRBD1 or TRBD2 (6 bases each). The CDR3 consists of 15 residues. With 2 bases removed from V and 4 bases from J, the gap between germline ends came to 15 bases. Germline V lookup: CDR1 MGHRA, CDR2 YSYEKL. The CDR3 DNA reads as TGCGCCAGCAGCCAACCTCCCCAGGGGAGGTACGAGCAGTACTTC. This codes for CASSQPPQGRYEQYF.

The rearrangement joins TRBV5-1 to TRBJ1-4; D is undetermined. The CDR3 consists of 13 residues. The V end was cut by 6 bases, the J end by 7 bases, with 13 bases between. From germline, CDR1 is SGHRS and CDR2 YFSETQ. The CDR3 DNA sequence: TGCGCCAGCACATGGGCAGAGGGTGAAAAACTGTTTTTT. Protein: CASTWAEGEKLFF.

Written as DNA, the CDR3 is TGTGCCAGCAGTTACTCGGCAGGCCGTCTCCACTTT. Encoded protein: CASSYSAGRLHF. The chain uses TRBV6-6 and TRBJ1-6, with D unclear. The CDR3 runs to 12 residues. CDR1 and CDR2 (germline): MNHNY, SVGAGI (reference sequence). The V end was cut by 0 bases, the J end by 16 bases, with 10 bases between.

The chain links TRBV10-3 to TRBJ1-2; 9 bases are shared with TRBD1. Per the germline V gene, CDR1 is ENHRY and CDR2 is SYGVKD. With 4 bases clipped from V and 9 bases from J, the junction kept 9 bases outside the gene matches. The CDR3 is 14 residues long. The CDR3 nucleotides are TGTGCCATCAGTGCCGGACAGGGGCCGGTTCGCTACACCTTC. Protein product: CAISAGQGPVRYTF.

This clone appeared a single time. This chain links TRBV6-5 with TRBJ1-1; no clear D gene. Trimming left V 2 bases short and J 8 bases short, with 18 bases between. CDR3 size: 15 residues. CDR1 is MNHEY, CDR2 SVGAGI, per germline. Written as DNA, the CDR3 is TGTGCCAGCAGTTACCAGCCAGCGACCGCCTTAGAAGCTTTCTTT. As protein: CASSYQPATALEAFF.

DNA of the CDR3: TGTGCCAGCAGCGTAGCTGGGAGCCAGGTACGCGTGTATTTT. Protein sequence: CASSVAGSQVRVYF. The V and J genes are TRBV9 and TRBJ2-3; weak D call: TRBD2 (5 bases). Germline CDR1 and CDR2: SGDLS and YYNGEE. CDR3 length: 14 residues. The V end lost 0 bases, the J end lost 14 bases, and 19 bases lay between the germline ends.

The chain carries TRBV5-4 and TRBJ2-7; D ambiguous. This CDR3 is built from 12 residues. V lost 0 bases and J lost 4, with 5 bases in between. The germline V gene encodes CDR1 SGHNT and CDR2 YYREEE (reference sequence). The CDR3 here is CASSLGVYEQYF. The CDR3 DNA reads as TGTGCCAGCAGCTTGGGGGTTTACGAGCAGTACTTC.

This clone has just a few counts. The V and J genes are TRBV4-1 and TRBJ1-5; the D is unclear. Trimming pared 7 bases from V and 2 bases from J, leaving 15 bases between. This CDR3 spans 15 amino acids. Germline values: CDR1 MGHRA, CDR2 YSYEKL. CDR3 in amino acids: CASTPRQVGNQPQHF. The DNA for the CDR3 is TGCGCCAGCACCCCACGGCAGGTCGGCAATCAGCCCCAGCATTTT.

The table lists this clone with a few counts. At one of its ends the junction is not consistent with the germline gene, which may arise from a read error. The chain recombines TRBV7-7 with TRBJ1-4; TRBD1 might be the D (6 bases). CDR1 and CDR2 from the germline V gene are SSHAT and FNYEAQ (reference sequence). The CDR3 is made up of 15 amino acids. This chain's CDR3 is CASSKSPGEGEKLFF. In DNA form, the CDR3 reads TGTGCTAGCAGCAAGTCGCCAGGGGAGGGTGAAAAACTGTTTTTT.

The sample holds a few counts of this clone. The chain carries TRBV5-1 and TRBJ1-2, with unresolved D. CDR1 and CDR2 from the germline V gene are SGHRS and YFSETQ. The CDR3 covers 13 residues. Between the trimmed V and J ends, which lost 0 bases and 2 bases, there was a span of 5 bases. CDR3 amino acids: CASSLGQNYGYTF. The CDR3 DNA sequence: TGCGCCAGCAGCTTGGGGCAGAACTATGGCTACACCTTC.

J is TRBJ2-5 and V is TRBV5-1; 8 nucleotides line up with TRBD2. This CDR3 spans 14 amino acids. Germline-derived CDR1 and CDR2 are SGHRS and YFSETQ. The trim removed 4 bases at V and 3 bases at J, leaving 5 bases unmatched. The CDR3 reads CASSNSGGEETQYF. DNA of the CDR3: TGCGCCAGCAGCAATTCGGGGGGGGAAGAGACCCAGTACTTC.

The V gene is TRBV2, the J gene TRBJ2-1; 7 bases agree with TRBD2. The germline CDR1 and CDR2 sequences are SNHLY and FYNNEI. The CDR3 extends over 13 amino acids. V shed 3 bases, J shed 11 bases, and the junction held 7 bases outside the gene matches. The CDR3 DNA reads TGTGCCAGCAGTGAGGTCCAGGGAGGGAAGCAGTTCTTC. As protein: CASSEVQGGKQFF.